A selection of T cell receptor beta chains follows, all from one sample in a study of blood T cell repertoires in COVID-19. Sequencing used immunoSEQ multiplex PCR; TCRdb keeps in-frame clones, though not all of them. The sample lists 200,000 or so clones; approximately 82% were seen once. The specimen sequenced was peripheral blood. These receptors originate from a human donor with acute or convalescent COVID-19. The donor label of this sample is uncertain. Both conserved end residues are part of each CDR3. D genes are given only for firm matches. Only some rows state a clone size, as once, few, many or a class for expanded clones.

cdr3_nt	cdr3_aa	v_call	j_call	clone_size	d_call
TGTGCCAGCAGTTACGGGGACAGATTTGTGGGCCGGATGAACACTGAAGCTTTCTTT	CASSYGDRFVGRMNTEAFF	TRBV6-2/TRBV6-3	TRBJ1-1	once	TRBD1
TGTGCCAGCAGCCAAGTGTCGGGGGAGTTGCGAGAGACCCAGTACTTC	CASSQVSGELRETQYF	TRBV3-1/TRBV3-2	TRBJ2-5	-	-
TGTGCCTGGAACCTAGGGGCTAGCGGGATCGCAGATACGCAGTATTTT	CAWNLGASGIADTQYF	TRBV30	TRBJ2-3	-	TRBD2
TGTGCCAGTACCCTCGTGGGGGCCGATAAAAATCAGCCCCAGCATTTT	CASTLVGADKNQPQHF	TRBV19	TRBJ1-5	-	-
TGTGCCAGCAGTTCCCCGGGACAGGGGGCTTACGAGCAGTACTTC	CASSSPGQGAYEQYF	TRBV27	TRBJ2-7	-	TRBD1
TGTGCCAGCAGACCAGCGGGAGGAGCCTCCTACGAGCAGTACTTC	CASRPAGGASYEQYF	TRBV28	TRBJ2-7	-	TRBD2
TGCGCCAGCAGCTCGGGACTAGCGGGCAGCACAGATACGCAGTATTTT	CASSSGLAGSTDTQYF	TRBV5-1	TRBJ2-3	-	TRBD2
TGTGCCAGCAGCCGGGACAGGGGCCCCTCTGGAAACACCATATATTTT	CASSRDRGPSGNTIYF	TRBV2	TRBJ1-3	-	TRBD1
TGCGCCAGCAGCTTGGGCGGACACGGGGAGCTGTTTTTT	CASSLGGHGELFF	TRBV5-1	TRBJ2-2	-	-
TGTGCCAGCAGTCGTCGACAGCTTCAAGAGACCCAGTACTTC	CASSRRQLQETQYF	TRBV11-2	TRBJ2-5	-	-
TGTGCCAGCAGTTACCAGGGTTTTGGATCACCCCTCCACTTT	CASSYQGFGSPLHF	TRBV27	TRBJ1-6	few	-
TGTGCCAGCAGTTACTCCGGGGGAGACTATGGCTACACCTTC	CASSYSGGDYGYTF	TRBV6-5	TRBJ1-2	-	-
TGCGCCAGCAGCTTGTTTTTAGCGTCGAGCTCCTACGAGCAGTACTTC	CASSLFLASSSYEQYF	TRBV5-1	TRBJ2-7	many	-
TGCGCCAGCGGGGCGGGGGAAAAACTGTTTTTT	CASGAGEKLFF	TRBV10-1	TRBJ1-4	-	-
TGTGCCAGCAGCGTAGGACTAGCGGGAGTGGGCGAGCAGTACTTC	CASSVGLAGVGEQYF	TRBV9	TRBJ2-7	-	TRBD2
TGTGCCAGCAGTGAATTGAACACCTACAATGAGCAGTTCTTC	CASSELNTYNEQFF	TRBV25-1	TRBJ2-1	-	-
TGTGCCAGCTCACAGGGGATTGGCGGGGAGCTGTTTTTT	CASSQGIGGELFF	TRBV18	TRBJ2-2	few	-
TGTGCCAGCAGCCAAGTCCCTAGCGGGAACTACGAGCAGTACTTC	CASSQVPSGNYEQYF	TRBV7-2	TRBJ2-7	-	TRBD2
TGTGCCACCAGCAGAGATCCACTAGCGGGAGAGGGGTCCTACAATGAGCAGTTCTTC	CATSRDPLAGEGSYNEQFF	TRBV15	TRBJ2-1	-	TRBD2
TGTGCCAGCAGTACTGACTCGGAAGTCTGGAAAAATGAGCAGTTCTTC	CASSTDSEVWKNEQFF	TRBV6-2/TRBV6-3	TRBJ2-1	-	-
TGTGCCAGCAGCTTAGTATCGGGAGTAAGAGCCCTTGAGCAGTTCTTC	CASSLVSGVRALEQFF	TRBV11-2	TRBJ2-1	-	-
TGTGCCAGCAGTTATCGTTATGGCTACACCTTC	CASSYRYGYTF	TRBV28	TRBJ1-2	-	-
TGTGCCAGCAGCTTTGGCAGGGCAGGGCAGCCCCAGCATTTT	CASSFGRAGQPQHF	TRBV5-8	TRBJ1-5	-	-
TGCGCCAGCAGCTTAATACTCAATGAGCAGTTCTTC	CASSLILNEQFF	TRBV5-1	TRBJ2-1	-	-
TGTGCCAGCAGCGTAGCTACCGGAGGCAGTACTGGAAACACCATATATTTT	CASSVATGGSTGNTIYF	TRBV9	TRBJ1-3	-	-
TGCGCCAGCAGCCAAGAAGTTACTAGCGCGTCCTACGAGCAGTACTTC	CASSQEVTSASYEQYF	TRBV4-3	TRBJ2-7	once	TRBD2
TGTGCCAGCAGCCCAGGTTCGGACAGGCACACTGAAGCTTTCTTT	CASSPGSDRHTEAFF	TRBV5-8	TRBJ1-1	-	TRBD1
TGTGCCAGCAGCAAAGAACCGGGAGAGGGCACCGGGGAGCTGTTTTTT	CASSKEPGEGTGELFF	TRBV21-1	TRBJ2-2	-	-
TGTGCCAGCTCGCTTGGACAGGGGCTCTACGAGCAGTACTTC	CASSLGQGLYEQYF	TRBV18	TRBJ2-7	-	TRBD1
TGTGCCAGCAGCTTGACAGGGGGCGTAACTGAAGCTTTCTTT	CASSLTGGVTEAFF	TRBV7-3	TRBJ1-1	few	TRBD1
TGCAGCGGAGGACAGTCCGACTACTATGGCTACACCTTC	CSGGQSDYYGYTF	TRBV29-1	TRBJ1-2	-	-
TGCGCCAGCAGCCTCTACTGGGGGCAAGGCACTGAAGCTTTCTTT	CASSLYWGQGTEAFF	TRBV5-1	TRBJ1-1	-	-
TGCGCCAGCAGCTTGTCACTAGCTTTGGAGACCCAGTACTTC	CASSLSLALETQYF	TRBV5-1	TRBJ2-5	-	-
TGTGCCACCAGTGATTCACTAGCGGGAGTGTTAAATACGCAGTATTTT	CATSDSLAGVLNTQYF	TRBV24-1	TRBJ2-3	-	TRBD2
TGTGCCAGCCGGACCGGGACAGGGGAAACTGAAGCTTTCTTT	CASRTGTGETEAFF	TRBV6-5	TRBJ1-1	-	TRBD1
TGTGCTAGTGGCCCGTGGACAGGGAGCCCCAATGAGCAGTTCTTC	CASGPWTGSPNEQFF	TRBV12-5	TRBJ2-1	-	TRBD1
TGTGCCAGCAGTGAACGGCTAGCAGAGAAGGGTGAGCAGTTCTTC	CASSERLAEKGEQFF	TRBV2	TRBJ2-1	-	-
TGTGCCAGCAGCGAGACTAGCCCCCCCAATGAGCAGTTCTTC	CASSETSPPNEQFF	TRBV9	TRBJ2-1	-	TRBD2
TGTGCCAGCAGTTCGCAGGGCCCCTACGAGCAGTACTTC	CASSSQGPYEQYF	TRBV6-5	TRBJ2-7	-	-
TGTGCCAGCAGCCAAGCGTCAGGGGCTAACTATGGCTACACCTTC	CASSQASGANYGYTF	TRBV4-2	TRBJ1-2	-	-
TGTGCCACCAGGGGGGGAAAGGGAGATACGCAGTATTTT	CATRGGKGDTQYF	TRBV10-3	TRBJ2-3	-	-
TGTGCCAGCAGCTTAGTACAGGGGGCCGAAGCTTTCTTT	CASSLVQGAEAFF	TRBV7-9	TRBJ1-1	-	TRBD1
TGTGCCAGCTCACCCCCCCAACAGCCCCAGCATTTT	CASSPPQQPQHF	TRBV18	TRBJ1-5	-	-
TGCGCCAGCAGCCGACAGGGCCCCGAAAATGAAGCTTTCTTT	CASSRQGPENEAFF	TRBV4-1	TRBJ1-1	-	TRBD1
TGTGCCAGCAGCCAGGGAGGGGCTTACAGCTATGGCTACACCTTC	CASSQGGAYSYGYTF	TRBV3-1/TRBV3-2	TRBJ1-2	-	-
TGTGCCAGCAGCCTCCACCCTAGCGGGAGGGCGTCCAATGAGCAGTTCTTC	CASSLHPSGRASNEQFF	TRBV9	TRBJ2-1	-	TRBD2
TGTGCCTGGAGTGAAGGGGGCGTGGAGACCCAGTACTTC	CAWSEGGVETQYF	TRBV30	TRBJ2-5	once	TRBD1
TGTGCCAGCAGCCCAGGGGTATACTATGGCTACACCTTC	CASSPGVYYGYTF	TRBV7-9	TRBJ1-2	-	-
TGTGCCATCAGTGGGGGGGGTAATCAGCCCCAGCATTTT	CAISGGGNQPQHF	TRBV10-3	TRBJ1-5	few	-
TGCAGCGTTGAGGCCGGGAGAGGCTCCTACAATGAGCAGTTCTTC	CSVEAGRGSYNEQFF	TRBV29-1	TRBJ2-1	few	-
TGTGCCACTCAAGGGGGGGCGACGACCTACACCTTC	CATQGGATTYTF	TRBV28	TRBJ1-2	once	-
TGTGCCAGCGGCCAGTCACCCGTAAATTCACCCCTCCACTTT	CASGQSPVNSPLHF	TRBV6-5	TRBJ1-6	-	-
TGTGCCAGCAGTTACGATATCGGGAGGGGAGTCTACGAGCAGTACTTC	CASSYDIGRGVYEQYF	TRBV6-5	TRBJ2-7	-	TRBD2
TGTGCCAGCAAGGCAGGGGAGTACTATGGCTACACCTTC	CASKAGEYYGYTF	TRBV28	TRBJ1-2	-	-
TGTGCCAGCAGCTTGGCAGGGACACCCCAAGAGACCCAGTACTTC	CASSLAGTPQETQYF	TRBV7-2	TRBJ2-5	-	-